Detailed here is one T cell receptor (beta chain). Its antigen is unknown. The data originate from a study of graft-versus-host responses after intestinal transplantation. The wider study: All of the recipients had induction that used anti-thymocyte globulin, then tacrolimus and steroids for 2 to 3 years.

TCRdb keeps only in-frame clones here, not all; method: immunoSEQ multiplex PCR. There are approximately 100,000 clones in the sample; roughly 90% occur only once, and 0.11% lies in the top ten. V was pared by 5 bases and J by 1 base, with 3 bases of the junction left unmatched. The CDR3 spans 14 residues. CDR1 is SGHTA and CDR2 is FQGTGA in the germline V gene. Study observations and caveats: Early after transplant, HvG declines were associated with peak levels of circulating GvH clones. Allografts of one patient group, those with graft-donor T cell macrochimerism, had high graft-versus-host to host-versus-graft clonal ratios.

This sequence joins TRBV7-3 and TRBJ2-3; TRBD2 matches at 7 bases. This clonotype was sampled from a human donor who received an intestinal transplant. This specimen consisted of unstimulated CD4+ T cells sorted from spleen or lymph node cells, obtained before intestinal transplant. CDR3 nucleotide sequence: TGTGCCAGCAGCGCCCGGGGGGGCACAGATACGCAGTATTTT. Translation: CASSARGGTDTQYF.